This T cell receptor beta chain was captured in a study of cytomegalovirus exposure and HLA in healthy donors. Primers: 60 Vbeta forward and 13 Jbeta reverse. Clones were sequenced by immunoSEQ multiplex PCR, and TCRdb holds only the in-frame ones, with some missing. The data show tens of thousands of clones, with around three fifths seen just once and 15% held by the top ten. There are a few counts of this clone. The V segment lost 10 bases and the J segment 1 base; nucleotides outside the gene matches: 7. The CDR3 contains 15 residues. The V gene's germline CDR1 is MDHEN and CDR2 SYDVKM. This receptor was taken from a woman aged 35 to 49 in good health and CMV-seropositive. This chain connects TRBV28 to TRBJ2-5; 12 nucleotides match TRBD2. The source material was PBMCs. Here the CDR3 reads CATTPGLAGQETQYF. In nucleotides, the CDR3 is TGTGCCACCACCCCGGGACTAGCGGGCCAAGAGACCCAGTACTTC.